The T cell receptor beta chain described here comes from a study of PD-1 blockade in mismatch repair-deficient tumors. Overall study: Patients had approximately 11 mismatch repair-deficient cancer types and were previously treated and progressing. General study findings and limits: Tumor-resident clones, often undetectable pretreatment in blood, expanded then contracted after pembrolizumab.

As regards this clone: Its antigen is currently unknown.

PCR or immunohistochemistry showed mismatch repair deficiency in every enrolled patient. The CDR3 is made up of 15 amino acids. Germline-derived CDR1 and CDR2 are SGHDT and YYEEEE. V lost 0 bases and J 4 bases, leaving 13 bases between the germline ends. Data came from immunoSEQ multiplex PCR; TCRdb stores just in-frame clones and leaves some out. The sample carries around 40,000 clones, roughly 77% recorded once. The source was peripheral blood, collected 4 weeks after starting pembrolizumab. The source is an adult with mismatch repair-deficient cancer. The V and J genes are TRBV5-6 and TRBJ1-1; no reliable D call. CDR3 sequence: CASSLALGSGTEAFF. The CDR3 nucleotides read TGTGCCAGCAGCTTGGCCCTGGGATCAGGCACTGAAGCTTTCTTT. The entire variable domain, with the rest obtained from reference TRBV5-6 and TRBJ1-1, is as follows: DAGVTQSPTHLIKTRGQQVTLRCSPKSGHDTVSWYQQALGQGPQFIFQYYEEEERQRGNFPDRFSGHQFPNYSSELNVNALLLGDSALYLCASSLALGSGTEAFFGQGTRLTVV.